Below are 27 T cell receptor beta chains sequenced from a single sample in a study of cytomegalovirus exposure and HLA in healthy donors (dated by TCRdb to the late 2010s). Library preparation was by the immunoSEQ multiplex PCR assay. For the multiplex PCR, a mixture combining 60 forward primers for TCR Vbeta segments and 13 reverse primers for TCR Jbeta segments was used. TCRdb provides this immuneACCESS table in a form limited to in-frame rearrangements. Some clones are lacking; in checked studies, under half of them reflect an unresolved V gene, and why the rest are absent is not known. A total of about 200,000 clones appear in this sample, 65% to 80% of them only once. The top ten clones comprise about 4.6% of the sample. The sequenced sample was PBMCs. The origin of the receptors is a woman younger than 45 in good health and CMV-seropositive.

The chain couples TRBV7-9 to TRBJ2-3; 10 bases align to TRBD1. After removal of 3 bases from V and 3 bases from J, the junction contained 3 bases not matched to a gene. The germline gives CDR1 SEHNR, CDR2 FQNEAQ (reference sequence). The CDR3 has 15 amino acids. The CDR3 loop is CASSFGQGDTDTQYF. The CDR3 DNA sequence: TGTGCCAGCAGCTTCGGACAGGGGGATACAGATACGCAGTATTTT.

The V call is TRBV25-1, the J call TRBJ2-1; D gene unclear. CDR1 and CDR2 from the germline V gene are MGHDK and SYGVNS. Trimming removed 2 bases at V and 2 bases at J, with 4 bases between. This CDR3 spans 13 amino acids. This chain's CDR3 is CASSEPAYNEQFF. Here the CDR3 DNA reads TGTGCCAGCAGTGAACCGGCCTACAATGAGCAGTTCTTC.

This clone came up once. The J gene is TRBJ1-5, the V gene TRBV7-9, with a possible D match to TRBD1 (5 bases). Germline values: CDR1 SEHNR, CDR2 FQNEAQ (reference sequence). The V gene lost 5 bases and the J gene lost 2 bases, with 16 bases spanning the gap. CDR3 length: 16 residues. The CDR3 protein is CASSQSGRGRNQPQHF. CDR3 coding DNA: TGTGCCAGCAGCCAAAGTGGGAGGGGTCGCAATCAGCCCCAGCATTTT.

This rearrangement joins TRBV7-6 to TRBJ2-3, with 7 bases identical to TRBD2. After removal of 8 bases from V and 5 bases from J, the junction contained 13 bases not matched to a gene. The CDR3 runs 15 residues. Germline CDR1 reads SGHVS; CDR2 reads FNYEAQ. The CDR3, as DNA: TGTGCCAGCCCGCCGGAGGGAGGGTACGGAGATACGCAGTATTTT. It codes for CASPPEGGYGDTQYF. The entire variable domain, with the rest obtained from reference TRBV7-6 and TRBJ2-3, is as follows: GAGVSQSPRYKVTKRGQDVALRCDPISGHVSLYWYRQALGQGPEFLTYFNYEAQQDKSGLPNDRFSAERPEGSISTLTIQRTEQRDSAMYRCASPPEGGYGDTQYFGPGTRLTVL.

The V and J genes are TRBV6-5 and TRBJ2-7; 7 nucleotides match TRBD2. Trimming at V came to 8 bases and at J to 2 bases, leaving 9 bases not matched to a gene. The CDR3 has 14 amino acids. The germline gives CDR1 MNHEY, CDR2 SVGAGI. The CDR3 sequence is CASAVGGSPYEQYF. The CDR3 region has the DNA TGTGCCAGCGCTGTGGGGGGGTCTCCCTACGAGCAGTACTTC.

This chain joins TRBV6-6 and TRBJ1-4, with a possible D match to TRBD1 (5 bases). Looked up from germline, CDR1 is MNHNY and CDR2 is SVGAGI (reference sequence). The CDR3 is 16 residues long. Trimming cost V 5 bases and J 0 bases, with 13 bases left between them. CDR3 protein: CASSPAPTATNEKLFF. CDR3 sequence (DNA): TGTGCCAGCAGTCCGGCTCCGACAGCAACTAATGAAAAACTGTTTTTT.

The chain uses TRBV7-6 and TRBJ1-1, with a weak D call TRBD1 (5 bases). Germline V gene data show CDR1 as SGHVS and CDR2 as FNYEAQ. V lost 4 bases to trimming and J lost 7 bases, with 16 bases between them. This CDR3 has 14 residues. The CDR3 spells CASSSSRRTSEAFF. The CDR3, as DNA: TGTGCCAGCAGCTCCTCGAGAAGGACAAGTGAAGCTTTCTTT.

The rearrangement uses TRBV6-5 and TRBJ2-3; the D is unclear. Per germline, CDR1 MNHEY and CDR2 SVGAGI. V was trimmed by 4 bases and J by 2 bases, leaving 10 bases between them. CDR3 length: 14 amino acids. The chain's CDR3 is CASSSSGDTDTQYF. In DNA form, the CDR3 reads TGTGCCAGCAGTTCCTCAGGAGACACAGATACGCAGTATTTT.

In regard to this clone: The sample holds other DNA sequences that translate to the same CDR3. This sequence joins TRBV11-2 and TRBJ1-2; 7 bases fit TRBD1. V shed 3 bases and J 2 bases; nucleotides not matched to a gene: 6. Looked up from germline, CDR1 is SGHAT and CDR2 is FQNNGV. CDR3 size: 15 residues. Written as DNA, the CDR3 is TGTGCCAGCAGCTTTGGGCAGGGGGTCAACTATGGCTACACCTTC. It yields the protein CASSFGQGVNYGYTF. The whole variable domain, remainder taken from reference TRBV11-2 and TRBJ1-2, is EAGVAQSPRYKIIEKRQSVAFWCNPISGHATLYWYQQILGQGPKLLIQFQNNGVVDDSQLPKDRFSAERLKGVDSTLKIQPAKLEDSAVYLCASSFGQGVNYGYTFGSGTRLTVV.

This clone was counted a single time. This chain uses TRBV11-2 with TRBJ1-1; TRBD1 is a possible D gene (5 bases). CDR1 SGHAT and CDR2 FQNNGV come from the germline V gene. This CDR3 has 15 residues. V was trimmed by 4 bases and J by 4 bases, leaving 16 bases between them. The CDR3 DNA sequence: TGTGCCAGCAGCTCTCGTGTGGGGGGGGGCACTGAAGCTTTCTTT. As protein: CASSSRVGGGTEAFF.

J is TRBJ1-1 and V is TRBV7-9, with 8 bases aligning to TRBD1. Trimming took 5 bases from V and 1 from J; bases not matched to a gene: 6. Germline values: CDR1 SEHNR, CDR2 FQNEAQ (reference sequence). CDR3 length: 15 residues. The CDR3 DNA is TGTGCCAGCAGCCTTCGGACAGGGCGGAACACTGAAGCTTTCTTT. This sequence encodes CASSLRTGRNTEAFF.

The chain carries TRBV5-1 and TRBJ2-7, with 10 bases matching TRBD2. V lost 6 bases to trimming and J lost 7 bases; unmatched junction nucleotides: 7. This CDR3 has 13 residues. The germline gives CDR1 SGHRS, CDR2 YFSETQ. The CDR3: CASKGTSAAEQYF. The CDR3 DNA is TGCGCCAGCAAAGGGACTAGCGCGGCTGAGCAGTACTTC. Looking up the rest from reference TRBV5-1 and TRBJ2-7 gives the full variable domain: KAGVTQTPRYLIKTRGQQVTLSCSPISGHRSVSWYQQTPGQGLQFLFEYFSETQRNKGNFPGRFSGRQFSNSRSEMNVSTLELGDSALYLCASKGTSAAEQYFGPGTRLTVT.

The genes are TRBV7-2 and TRBJ1-4, with D possibly being TRBD1 (5 bases). V dropped 3 bases and J dropped 1 base, with 9 bases sitting between them. Per the germline V gene, CDR1 is SGHTA and CDR2 is FQGNSA. The CDR3 has 15 residues. CDR3 loop: CASSFQGLTNEKLFF. CDR3 nucleotide sequence: TGTGCCAGCAGCTTCCAGGGTTTAACTAATGAAAAACTGTTTTTT.

This clone was seen more than once but under ten times. The V and J genes are TRBV27 and TRBJ2-7; perhaps TRBD1 as D (5 bases). Germline CDR1 and CDR2: MNHEY and SMNVEV (reference sequence). V was trimmed by 4 bases and J by 2 bases, leaving 18 bases between them. The CDR3 runs 16 residues. The DNA for the CDR3 is TGTGCCAGCAGTTCCTCCCAGGAGACAGTTCCCTACGAGCAGTACTTC. Its protein product is CASSSSQETVPYEQYF.

V gene TRBV2 combines with J gene TRBJ1-5; D is uncertain. From germline, CDR1 is SNHLY and CDR2 FYNNEI. V dropped 5 bases and J dropped 11 bases, with 13 bases sitting between them. The CDR3 covers 12 residues. The chain's CDR3 is CASSPHRRAQHF. CDR3 nucleotides: TGTGCCAGCAGTCCCCACCGGAGGGCCCAGCATTTT.

The V call is TRBV6-5, the J call TRBJ2-7; 8 positions agree with TRBD1. The V gene end was trimmed by 2 bases and the J gene end by 4 bases; junction bases not matched to a gene: 4. This CDR3 contains 14 residues. Germline assignment: CDR1 MNHEY and CDR2 SVGAGI. The CDR3 region is CASSYDGQGYEQYF. CDR3 nucleotides: TGTGCCAGCAGTTACGACGGACAGGGTTACGAGCAGTACTTC.

The chain carries TRBV7-9 and TRBJ2-2, with 8 bases matching TRBD1. The trim removed 5 bases at V and 7 bases at J, leaving 3 bases unmatched. This CDR3 is built from 13 residues. The germline V gene encodes CDR1 SEHNR and CDR2 FQNEAQ (reference sequence). This CDR3 reads CASSGQGNGELFF. The CDR3 bases are TGTGCCAGCAGCGGACAGGGAAACGGGGAGCTGTTTTTT.

The chain couples TRBV9 to TRBJ2-7; D possibly corresponds to TRBD1 (6 bases). The CDR3 extends over 15 amino acids. V lost 4 bases to trimming and J lost 5 bases, with 19 bases between them. Germline CDR1 is SGDLS and CDR2 is YYNGEE. Written as DNA, the CDR3 is TGTGCCAGCAGCATCAGGGGTCGAAGAGGGGACGAGCAGTACTTC. Its translation: CASSIRGRRGDEQYF.

This chain uses TRBV2 with TRBJ1-1, with TRBD1 as a possible D gene (5 bases). In germline, CDR1 is SNHLY, CDR2 FYNNEI. The CDR3 loop spans 15 amino acids. Trimming took off 0 bases at V and 1 base at J, with 9 bases between the two ends. CDR3 residues: CASSEAGRGNTEAFF. CDR3 nucleotides: TGTGCCAGCAGTGAAGCGGGGAGGGGGAACACTGAAGCTTTCTTT.

This rearrangement joins TRBV5-4 to TRBJ1-1; D might be TRBD1 (6 bases). Germline CDR1 SGHNT, CDR2 YYREEE (reference sequence). V was trimmed by 0 bases and J by 7 bases, leaving 16 bases between them. The CDR3 runs to 15 residues. This CDR3 reads CASSLAFSGRGEAFF. For the CDR3, the DNA is TGTGCCAGCAGCTTGGCCTTTTCGGGCAGGGGTGAAGCTTTCTTT. Looking up the rest from reference TRBV5-4 and TRBJ1-1 gives the full variable domain: ETGVTQSPTHLIKTRGQQVTLRCSSQSGHNTVSWYQQALGQGPQFIFQYYREEENGRGNFPPRFSGLQFPNYSSELNVNALELDDSALYLCASSLAFSGRGEAFFGQGTRLTVV.

This clone has a single count. The gene calls are TRBV6-4 and TRBJ2-6; D is uncertain. Per germline, CDR1 MRHNA and CDR2 SNTAGT. The V end lost 0 bases, the J end lost 0 bases, and 6 bases lay between the germline ends. The CDR3 loop spans 16 amino acids. CDR3 DNA sequence: TGTGCCAGCAGTGACTCCGCGAGCTCTGGGGCCAACGTCCTGACTTTC. It codes for CASSDSASSGANVLTF.

The DNA of the CDR3 is TGTGCCAGCAGCCTTGACAGGGGGAGGAATTCACCCCTCCACTTT. It yields the protein CASSLDRGRNSPLHF. This chain uses TRBV7-2 with TRBJ1-6, with 9 bases identical to TRBD1. V dropped 5 bases and J dropped 7; count of bases not matched to a gene: 6. The CDR3 extends over 15 amino acids. CDR1 SGHTA and CDR2 FQGNSA come from the germline V gene.

The chain carries TRBV6-1 and TRBJ2-5; the D is unclear. The ends were cut back, 1 base at V and 4 bases at J, with 4 bases in the middle. The CDR3 contains 12 residues. In germline, CDR1 is MNHNS, CDR2 SASEGT. The CDR3 DNA is TGTGCCAGCAGTGAAGGAGGAGAGACCCAGTACTTC. Protein product: CASSEGGETQYF.

The rearrangement joins TRBV6-6 to TRBJ2-7; 11 positions match TRBD1. The CDR3 is 16 residues long. CDR1 and CDR2 from the germline V gene are MNHNY and SVGAGI (reference sequence). Trimming at V came to 6 bases and at J to 3 bases, leaving 10 bases not matched to a gene. This CDR3 is CASRRQGDRGSYEQYF. Written as DNA, the CDR3 is TGTGCCAGCAGACGACAAGGGGACAGGGGGAGCTACGAGCAGTACTTC.

This rearrangement joins TRBV10-2 to TRBJ2-1; the match to TRBD2 covers 11 bases. Germline CDR1 reads WSHSY; CDR2 reads SAAADI. The CDR3 runs to 20 residues. V was clipped by 6 bases and J by 0 bases; unmatched bases: 16. The CDR3 nucleotides read TGCGCCAGCAGGGACCCGGGACTAGCGGAAAACAGGGGCTCCTACAATGAGCAGTTCTTC. Protein product: CASRDPGLAENRGSYNEQFF.

The chain combines TRBV4-3 with TRBJ1-4; possibly TRBD1 for D (5 bases). The ends were cut back, 4 bases at V and 3 bases at J, with 12 bases in the middle. The germline V gene has CDR1 LGHNA and CDR2 YSLEER. CDR3 length: 15 amino acids. CDR3 region: CASSPVAGSNEKLFF. In nucleotides, the CDR3 is TGCGCCAGCAGCCCCGTGGCAGGGTCTAATGAAAAACTGTTTTTT.

V gene TRBV9 combines with J gene TRBJ2-1; 10 bases are shared with TRBD2. With V trimmed by 3 bases and J by 6 bases, 12 bases remained unmatched. The CDR3 runs to 17 residues. Germline loops: CDR1 SGDLS, CDR2 YYNGEE. The CDR3 DNA reads as TGTGCCAGCAGCGCCCCCCGGGCTAGCGGGAGAACCAATGAGCAGTTCTTC. Residues: CASSAPRASGRTNEQFF.